By frequency in the sample, the clone carrying this T cell receptor (beta chain) is medium-sized (0.01 to 0.1%). The germline gives CDR1 SGHRS, CDR2 YFSETQ. V shed 0 bases and J shed 4 bases, with 7 bases lying between them. This CDR3 has 13 amino acids. TCRdb processed the 5' RACE reads anew with MiXCR; each CDR3 protein has one entry. The profile shows 10,000 to 15,000 distinct CDR3 sequences, 20% to 30% of them singletons. This sequence was found in a female donor with breast cancer. The rearrangement uses TRBV5-1 and TRBJ1-2; no definite D call. The sequenced sample consisted of naive CD4+ T cells sorted from blood. Subset meaning: naive CD4+ T cells, CD4+CD45RA+CD25-. CDR3 sequence reads: CASSLDRSYGYTF. In DNA, the CDR3 is TGCGCCAGCAGCTTGGACAGAAGCTATGGCTACACCTTC.